The subject of this entry is one T cell receptor beta chain. This receptor's antigen is unknown. Per-base qualities were not stored, and no clone one base away is much larger. This entry comes from a study of cytomegalovirus exposure and HLA in healthy donors (dated by TCRdb to 2016 to 2017). Turning to the overall study: According to an earlier analysis of around 600 of the donors, some 170 million T cells yielded roughly 100 million unique TCR beta sequences and approximately 280 Gb of sequence data. Across roughly 420 genotyped donors of the cohort, an average of approximately 240,000 unique TCR beta nucleotide sequences per donor were sequenced, and roughly 17% of those sequences were non-productive. A later analysis re-examined previously published TCR beta repertoires from several hundred donors and added high-resolution HLA genotyping to investigate patterns of TCR occurrence. The study was designed to test whether signatures of past pathogen exposure could be identified by cataloging public T cell receptors. Because of strong linkage in the cohort, 4 to 6 DR-DQ haplotypes were treated as single units for association and clustering. An early release that covered 640 HLA-typed donors contained approximately 300 gigabases of sequencing data and about 93 million unique TCR sequences. All discovery cohort repertoires had been generated using a single sequencing platform. Using immunosequencing, the study profiled T cell repertoires from about 620 subjects and related those repertoires to cytomegalovirus serostatus. Typing coverage varied by locus: roughly 620-640 donors for A, B, C, DRB1 and DQB1; 522 for DQA1; 606 for DPA1; some 470 for DPB1. Both class I and class II loci were covered by HLA typing, at four-digit resolution. An earlier analysis of about 620 of the donors applied high-throughput TCR beta sequencing to assess whether each TCR beta V gene segment acted as functional or pseudogenic. Donor age, sex, ethnicity and CMV serostatus were collected together with the repertoire data. High-throughput TCR immunosequencing, statistical association of individual TCRs with disease status, and machine learning were combined to predict cytomegalovirus infection status. In the later analysis, no new phenotypic data were used to find candidate immune exposures; instead, reliance was placed on TCR beta sequences and their occurrence across donors. In a later genetic analysis, genome-wide SNP genotypes for about three fifths of the 666 donors were used, and that subset was treated as a discovery cohort. Along with the approximately 700-subject first cohort, a separate validation cohort of over 90 different subjects was used. Among the roughly 400 genotyped donors, roughly 80% belonged to the genetic ancestry cluster associated with self-reported Caucasian donors. Results the study describes overall, beyond this receptor: According to a later analysis, most CMV-associated TCR beta chains appeared to be HLA-restricted, and the HLA associations seemed to be driven largely by CMV exposure. Compared with the roughly 720-donor mean, donors in an Asian-associated ancestry cluster had fewer N-insertions in productive TCRs, according to a later genetic analysis. The cohort was sequenced for TCR beta chains only, and without alpha or paired-chain data the features that could be detected were limited. In a later analysis, the rate of TCR association differed among HLA loci, with DRB1 alleles having the most associated TCRs and HLA-C alleles having the fewest. In an earlier analysis of 587 of the donors, most TCR beta V segments appeared in productive rearrangements about 87% or about 30% of the time, broadly matching IMGT annotations. Across donors, most TCR sequences were observed very rarely, whereas some public TCRs were present in many individuals. The only immune exposure information available for the cohort was CMV serostatus. Correlated functional status among segregating V segments might reflect linkage disequilibrium, but an unknown experimental factor could not be ruled out. In vitro tests confirmed that three of the cytomegalovirus-associated TCR beta chains recognize cytomegalovirus antigens. The authors suggested that the approach could potentially be extended to other disease states and immunological phenotypes. The study gave a list of more than 150 TCR beta chains associated with cytomegalovirus. A cluster of highly shared sequence variants was judged likely to represent a technical artifact of the sequencing pipeline. According to a later analysis, parvovirus B19, influenza, CMV and Epstein-Barr virus appeared linked to several top co-occurrence clusters. Specific HLA alleles were associated with more than 15,000 TCR beta sequences at a false discovery rate of 0.05 in a later analysis. In both the original and validation cohorts, the classifier was reported to diagnose cytomegalovirus status with high specificity and sensitivity. A further reported finding was that TCR beta sequences accurately predicted the HLA-A and HLA-B alleles for most subjects in the first cohort. HLA typing was unavailable for some donors at each locus, so association tests used only the typed subset. A later genetic analysis associated a missense DCLRE1C variant with V-gene and J-gene trimming of TCR beta chains, and an independent cohort replicated the association. The earlier analysis of 587 of the donors excluded roughly 16 rarely observed V segments, including chromosome 9 orphons, because counts were too low. When HLA alleles, especially DR and DQ, strongly co-occurred, TCR associations were difficult to assign to individual alleles. Compared with equally common non-associated chains, HLA-associated TCR beta chains in a later analysis were more clonally expanded and had lower generation probabilities. Some IMGT-functional V segments, including TRBV6-2 and TRBV6-3, could not be told apart with the 87-base-pair reads, so those segments were excluded. Roughly uniform sequencing depth across donors was assumed in presence/absence analyses, although this assumption may not hold.

CDR1 and CDR2 are read off the germline V gene (reference sequence) as DFQATT and SNEGSKA. The CDR3 runs 11 amino acids, cysteine and phenylalanine included. The only DNA kept is the CDR3, 33 bases in frame from the first base. Trimming removed 8 bases from V and 5 bases from J, leaving 12 bases between the germline ends. The cohort comprised 550 to 700 healthy bone marrow donors. All cohort members were sampled while nominally healthy, although unrecorded immune exposures were likely present. The donor was CMV seronegative and was included in the group of around 320 seronegative cohort members. A peripheral blood sample was collected from each donor, and TCR beta sequencing was performed on peripheral blood mononuclear cells. The Qiagen DNeasy Blood Extraction Kit was used to extract genomic DNA from the blood cell samples. Preparation of the library involved the immunoSEQ multiplex PCR assay. For the multiplex PCR, a mixture combining 60 forward primers for TCR Vbeta segments and 13 reverse primers for TCR Jbeta segments was used. The CDR3 region of rearranged TCR beta genes was amplified from genomic DNA with a multiplex PCR assay. On the Illumina HiSeq System, the amplified TCR beta libraries were sequenced as 87-base-pair reads. The study's own analysis went as follows. A later analysis tallied tens of millions of unique TCR beta chains across the 600 to 700 repertoires, and about 12 million of those chains were shared by two or more donors. A nearest-neighbor algorithm error-corrected the raw reads and collapsed the reads into unique sequences, merging closely related sequences to remove PCR and sequencing errors. CDR3 sequences were aligned to IMGT reference sequences to assign V, D and J gene segments. For a sequence to be retained, a match of at least six nucleotides was required to both a V gene segment and a J gene segment. Rearrangements were called productive when the CDR3 lacked stop codons and stayed in frame with V and J; all others were non-productive. CDR3 was defined by IMGT convention, running from the second conserved V-encoded cysteine to the conserved J-encoded phenylalanine. Sequences without an unambiguous match to a single V gene segment were excluded from the earlier analysis of several hundred of the donors. In an earlier analysis of around 590 of the donors, a V segment was called functional when productive rearrangements were above 56.7%, and segregating when the standard deviation between donors exceeded 5%. A statistical classification framework was built for diagnosing cytomegalovirus status from the catalog of TCR beta chain sequences. In a later analysis, V and J genes were assigned by comparing TCR nucleotide sequences against IMGT/GENE-DB human TR gene sequences. The TCRdist pipeline was used in a later analysis to assign CDR3 sequences and most-parsimonious VDJ recombination scenarios. In a later analysis, each TCR beta chain was defined by its CDR3 amino acid sequence together with its V-gene family, and reads without a unique V-gene family were excluded. A later analysis removed roughly 590 highly shared, low-generation-probability nucleotide sequences to deal with suspected cross-contamination and a sequencing artifact. A later analysis calculated a clonal expansion index for each public chain from normalized within-repertoire ranks of inferred template counts. Generation probabilities in a later analysis came from a VDJ recombination model fitted to out-of-frame rearrangements, and those results were checked against IGoR. Hypergeometric tests were used in a later analysis to score TCR-TCR, TCR-HLA and TCR-CMV co-occurrence, with a repertoire-size bias correction applied to the TCR pairs. To estimate false discovery rates, a later analysis permuted the HLA or CMV assignments 20 times. In a later analysis, co-occurring TCRs were grouped using DBSCAN, with TCRdist sequence similarity added in when clustering inside HLA-allele-positive subsets. Co-occurrence clustering excluded repertoires with fewer than 30,000 or more than 120,000 public chains, plus five with anomalous nucleotide sharing. TCRdb mirrors the immuneACCESS table, restricted to in-frame sequences. Some clones are absent from its copies; in checked studies, under half trace to an unresolved V gene, and the reason for the others is unknown. V and J calls and clone size follow that table, whereas D and trimming were derived from the DNA. The sample has about 76,000 clones on record, approximately 79% of them singletons. Of the sample, 2% to 3% is held by the ten largest clones.

This chain joins TRBV20-1 to TRBJ1-1, with TRBD1 tentatively as D gene (6 bases match). The clonotype comes from a man aged 25-40 years in good health and CMV-seronegative. The sequenced material came from PBMCs. The CDR3 protein is CSLKRGTEAFF. The DNA sequence is TGCAGTCTAAAAAGGGGGACTGAAGCTTTCTTT.